Below are 13 T cell receptor beta chains sequenced from a single sample in a study of memory CD4+ T cells and cytomegalovirus serostatus. The protocol was immunoSEQ multiplex PCR, while the TCRdb copy is restricted to in-frame clones and leaves out a portion. The sample yields tens of thousands of clones, about three quarters seen once. Single viable CD3+CD4+CD8-CD45RO+ cells were sorted as the memory CD4+ T cells. The sample taken for sequencing was memory CD4+ T cells from blood. These receptors all stem from an adult in good health and CMV-seronegative.

The genes are TRBV28 and TRBJ1-1; D unclear. This CDR3 has 14 residues. Trimming stripped 2 bases from V and 0 bases from J, with 7 bases between. Germline values: CDR1 MDHEN, CDR2 SYDVKM. CDR3 nucleotide sequence: TGTGCCAGCAGTTTAATTTCGCTGAACACTGAAGCTTTCTTT. Protein: CASSLISLNTEAFF. Full variable domain (outside the CDR3, taken from reference TRBV28 and TRBJ1-1): DVKVTQSSRYLVKRTGEKVFLECVQDMDHENMFWYRQDPGLGLRLIYFSYDVKMKEKGDIPEGYSVSREKKERFSLILESASTNQTSMYLCASSLISLNTEAFFGQGTRLTVV.

Only one count was recorded for this clone. The chain joins TRBV11-3 to TRBJ2-1; 9 bases map to TRBD1. The V and J ends lost 5 bases and 8 bases, in that order; junction bases with no gene match: 10. This CDR3 comprises 15 residues. The germline gives CDR1 SGHNT, CDR2 YENEEA. The CDR3 loop is CASSPGTGSGYEQFF. The CDR3 DNA sequence: TGTGCCAGCAGCCCAGGGACAGGGTCAGGGTATGAGCAGTTCTTC.

The chain combines TRBV28 with TRBJ1-6; tentative D call: TRBD1 (5 bases). Germline assignment: CDR1 MDHEN and CDR2 SYDVKM. This CDR3 has 15 amino acids. The V gene lost 2 bases and the J gene lost 7 bases, with 12 bases spanning the gap. CDR3 sequence reads: CASSLRGIWNSPLHF. Here the CDR3 DNA reads TGTGCCAGCAGTTTAAGGGGAATTTGGAATTCACCCCTCCACTTT.

The J gene is TRBJ2-1, the V gene TRBV29-1; tentatively, D is TRBD1 or TRBD2 (5 bases each). The germline V gene encodes CDR1 SQVTM and CDR2 ANQGSEA. The CDR3 sequence is 15 residues long. Trimming removed 6 bases from V and 0 bases from J, with 15 bases in between. CDR3 nucleotides: TGCAGCGTCGGGAAGGGGCTAACCTCCTACAATGAGCAGTTCTTC. Protein: CSVGKGLTSYNEQFF.

This rearrangement joins TRBV5-1 to TRBJ1-1; D remains unclear. The germline CDR1 and CDR2 sequences are SGHRS and YFSETQ. V was pared by 1 base and J by 4 bases, with 11 bases between. The CDR3 consists of 14 residues. For the CDR3, the DNA is TGCGCCAGCAGCTTGCAGTTTCAAGCCACTGAAGCTTTCTTT. Translating it yields CASSLQFQATEAFF.

This clone has more than one count but fewer than ten. This sequence joins TRBV4-1 and TRBJ1-1, with 7 bases fitting TRBD1. CDR3 length equals 15 residues. Trimming took 3 bases from V and 1 from J; bases not matched to a gene: 5. Germline V lookup: CDR1 MGHRA, CDR2 YSYEKL. The chain's CDR3 is CASSHVGQPNTEAFF. In nucleotides, the CDR3 is TGCGCCAGCAGCCATGTGGGACAGCCGAACACTGAAGCTTTCTTT.

This clone turned up a few times. The chain carries TRBV10-3 and TRBJ1-1; 7 nucleotides match TRBD1. The CDR3 runs 12 residues. Trimming removed 6 bases from V and 6 bases from J; junction bases left unmatched: 4. Germline V lookup: CDR1 ENHRY, CDR2 SYGVKD. The CDR3 DNA follows: TGTGCCATCAGGACAGGGCTTGCTGAAGCTTTCTTT. Encoded protein: CAIRTGLAEAFF.

This clone appeared a single time. Written as DNA, the CDR3 is TGTGCCAGCAGTGATGGTGTGTTAGCCTACGAGCAGTACTTC. As protein: CASSDGVLAYEQYF. The chain joins TRBV2 to TRBJ2-7; the D is unclear. CDR1 is SNHLY, CDR2 FYNNEI, per germline. V was trimmed by 3 bases and J by 2 bases, leaving 11 bases between them. This CDR3 comprises 14 residues.

The gene calls are TRBV6-6 and TRBJ1-2, with D perhaps matching TRBD1 (5 bases). Between the trimmed V and J ends, which lost 6 bases and 6 bases, there was a span of 20 bases. The CDR3 length is 15 residues. CDR1 is MNHNY and CDR2 is SVGAGI in the germline V gene (reference sequence). Here the CDR3 DNA reads TGTGCCAGCAGCCCGAGAGGGACGGCTATTCATGGCTACACCTTC. Residues: CASSPRGTAIHGYTF.

The chain employs TRBV10-3 and TRBJ1-1, with D unclear. Deletions cut 0 bases from V and 1 base from J, with 12 bases between. Germline loops: CDR1 ENHRY, CDR2 SYGVKD. The CDR3 spans 16 residues. CDR3 amino acids: CAISESGRATNTEAFF. CDR3 in DNA: TGTGCCATCAGTGAGTCCGGACGGGCTACGAACACTGAAGCTTTCTTT.

This clone was seen only once. This sequence joins TRBV10-3 and TRBJ2-1; D is uncertain. Trimming took off 8 bases at V and 9 bases at J, with 14 bases between the two ends. Germline V CDR1 and CDR2: ENHRY, SYGVKD. There are 12 residues in the CDR3. The CDR3 reads CAIGKSFGEQFF. CDR3 nucleotides: TGTGCCATCGGCAAAAGTTTCGGTGAGCAGTTCTTC.

This chain joins TRBV30 and TRBJ1-1; D remains ambiguous. CDR1 is GTSNPN, CDR2 SVGIG, per germline (reference sequence). Trimming pared 1 base from V and 0 bases from J, leaving 6 bases between. This CDR3 spans 13 amino acids. CDR3 bases: TGTGCCTGGAGTGAACAGATGAACACTGAAGCTTTCTTT. Its translation is CAWSEQMNTEAFF.

The V and J genes are TRBV28 and TRBJ2-7; maybe TRBD1 (6 bases). V was shortened by 3 bases and J by 6 bases, with 18 bases between the two germline ends. Germline V gene sequence: CDR1 MDHEN, CDR2 SYDVKM. There are 15 residues in the CDR3. CDR3 sequence: CASSLYPSRGGEQYF. CDR3 nucleotides: TGTGCCAGCAGTTTGTACCCAAGCAGGGGTGGCGAGCAGTACTTC.